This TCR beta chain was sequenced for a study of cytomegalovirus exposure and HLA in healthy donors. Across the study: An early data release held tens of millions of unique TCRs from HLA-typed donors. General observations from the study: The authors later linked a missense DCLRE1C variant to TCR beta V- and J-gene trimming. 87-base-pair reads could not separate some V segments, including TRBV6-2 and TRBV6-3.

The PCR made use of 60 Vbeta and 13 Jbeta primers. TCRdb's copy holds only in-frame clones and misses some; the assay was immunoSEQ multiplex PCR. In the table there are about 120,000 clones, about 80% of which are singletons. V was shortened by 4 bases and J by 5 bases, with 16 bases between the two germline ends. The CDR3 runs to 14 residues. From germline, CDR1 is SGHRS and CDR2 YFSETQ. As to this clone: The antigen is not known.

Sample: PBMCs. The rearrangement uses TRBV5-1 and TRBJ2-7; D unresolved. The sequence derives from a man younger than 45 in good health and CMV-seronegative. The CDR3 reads CASSLAVNVNEQYF. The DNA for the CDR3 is TGCGCCAGCAGCCTGGCGGTTAACGTGAACGAGCAGTACTTC.